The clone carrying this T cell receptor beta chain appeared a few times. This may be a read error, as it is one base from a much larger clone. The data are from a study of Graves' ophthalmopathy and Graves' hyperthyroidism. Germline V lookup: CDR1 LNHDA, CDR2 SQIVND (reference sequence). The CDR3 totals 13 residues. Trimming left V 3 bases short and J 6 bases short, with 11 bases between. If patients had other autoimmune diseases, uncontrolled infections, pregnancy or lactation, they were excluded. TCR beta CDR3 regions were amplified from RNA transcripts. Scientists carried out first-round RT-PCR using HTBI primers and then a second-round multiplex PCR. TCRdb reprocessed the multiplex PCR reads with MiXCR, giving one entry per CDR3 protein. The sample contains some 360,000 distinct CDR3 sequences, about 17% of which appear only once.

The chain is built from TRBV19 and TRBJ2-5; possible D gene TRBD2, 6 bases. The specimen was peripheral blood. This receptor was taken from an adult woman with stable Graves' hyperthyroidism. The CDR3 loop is CASSIGREKTQYF. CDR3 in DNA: TGTGCCAGTAGTATCGGCCGGGAGAAGACCCAGTACTTC.